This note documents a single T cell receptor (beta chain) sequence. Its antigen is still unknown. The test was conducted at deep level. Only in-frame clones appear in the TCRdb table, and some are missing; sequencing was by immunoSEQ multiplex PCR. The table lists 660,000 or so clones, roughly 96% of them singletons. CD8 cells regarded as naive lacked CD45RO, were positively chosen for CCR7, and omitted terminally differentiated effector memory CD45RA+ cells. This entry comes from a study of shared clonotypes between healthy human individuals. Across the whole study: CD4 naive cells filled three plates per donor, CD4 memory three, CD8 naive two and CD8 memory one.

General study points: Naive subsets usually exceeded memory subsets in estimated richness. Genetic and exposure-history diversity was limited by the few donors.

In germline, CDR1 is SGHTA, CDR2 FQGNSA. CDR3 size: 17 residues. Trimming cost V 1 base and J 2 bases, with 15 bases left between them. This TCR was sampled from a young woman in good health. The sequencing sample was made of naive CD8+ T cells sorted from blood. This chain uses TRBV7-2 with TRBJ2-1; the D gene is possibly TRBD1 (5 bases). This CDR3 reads CASSLEGPGLAYNEQFF. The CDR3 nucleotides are TGTGCCAGCAGCTTAGAAGGGCCAGGGCTAGCCTACAATGAGCAGTTCTTC.